This is a list of T cell receptor beta chains from one sample in a study of identical twins. TCRdb reprocessed the 5' RACE reads with MiXCR, giving one entry per CDR3 protein. The data show 350,000 to 400,000 distinct CDR3 sequences, approximately 10% seen once. The sequenced material came from naive T cells sorted from blood. The receptors were sampled from a woman aged 45-65 years in good health. Both conserved end residues are part of each CDR3. Each record gives: clone size, V gene, D gene, J gene, CDR3 DNA, CDR3 protein. A D gene is named only where the DNA matches it firmly. Some rows have no size entry. The others give once, few or many, or a class for an expanded clone.

size: many; V: TRBV7-9; D: -; J: TRBJ1-1; DNA: TGTGCCAGCAGACCCCAGGTGAACACTGAAGCTTTCTTT; CDR3: CASRPQVNTEAFF
size: many; V: TRBV5-1; D: TRBD1; J: TRBJ1-1; DNA: TGCGCCAGCAGCTTGGCACAGGGGGAGAGCACTGAAGCTTTCTTT; CDR3: CASSLAQGESTEAFF
size: few; V: TRBV11-3; D: TRBD1; J: TRBJ2-2; DNA: TGTGCCAGCAGCTTGTACGGACAGGGGGGGACCGGGGAGCTGTTTTTT; CDR3: CASSLYGQGGTGELFF
size: many; V: TRBV28; D: TRBD2; J: TRBJ2-1; DNA: TGTGCCAGCAGTGCCCCCACGGGACTAGCGTATGAGCAGTTCTTC; CDR3: CASSAPTGLAYEQFF
size: -; V: TRBV5-1; D: -; J: TRBJ2-7; DNA: TGCGCCAGCAGCCCGACGGGACCAGAGGAGCAGTACTTC; CDR3: CASSPTGPEEQYF
size: -; V: TRBV12-3/TRBV12-4; D: -; J: TRBJ1-3; DNA: TGTGCCAGCAGTTTCGGAGGACAATTCTCTGGAAACACCATATATTTT; CDR3: CASSFGGQFSGNTIYF
size: many; V: TRBV5-1; D: -; J: TRBJ1-2; DNA: TGCGCCAGCAGCTCGCGGGGACGGCCAGGAACTAACTATGGCTACACCTTC; CDR3: CASSSRGRPGTNYGYTF
size: many; V: TRBV10-3; D: TRBD1; J: TRBJ2-2; DNA: TGTGCCATCGGCGAGACAGGGGTCACCGGGGAGCTGTTTTTT; CDR3: CAIGETGVTGELFF
size: many; V: TRBV12-3/TRBV12-4; D: -; J: TRBJ2-3; DNA: TGTGCCAGCAGTGTGGCTAGCACAGATACGCAGTATTTT; CDR3: CASSVASTDTQYF
size: few; V: TRBV9; D: TRBD2; J: TRBJ2-5; DNA: TGTGCCAGCAGCCCCGGACTAGCGGGACTTATCGGAGAGACCCAGTACTTC; CDR3: CASSPGLAGLIGETQYF
size: few; V: TRBV11-2; D: -; J: TRBJ1-1; DNA: TGTGCCAGCAGGAAAGCCTTGATGGACACTGAAGCTTTCTTT; CDR3: CASRKALMDTEAFF
size: few; V: TRBV12-3/TRBV12-4; D: -; J: TRBJ1-5; DNA: TGTGCCAGCAGTTTAAAGGGCGTGTCCCAGCCCCAGCATTTT; CDR3: CASSLKGVSQPQHF
size: many; V: TRBV9; D: TRBD1; J: TRBJ1-4; DNA: TGTGCCAGCAGCGCAAGGGACAGCTCAACAACTAATGAAAAACTGTTTTTT; CDR3: CASSARDSSTTNEKLFF
size: few; V: TRBV28; D: TRBD2; J: TRBJ2-3; DNA: TGTGCCAGCTCCTATGGGGGGGAAGATACGCAGTATTTT; CDR3: CASSYGGEDTQYF
size: many; V: TRBV5-1; D: TRBD2; J: TRBJ2-1; DNA: TGCGCCAGCAGCTGGGGGAACATACTAGCGGGAGGGCAAAATGAGCAGTTCTTC; CDR3: CASSWGNILAGGQNEQFF
size: few; V: TRBV29-1; D: TRBD2; J: TRBJ2-1; DNA: TGCATAGGACTAGCGGGAGTGAATGAGCAGTTCTTC; CDR3: CIGLAGVNEQFF
size: few; V: TRBV15; D: TRBD2; J: TRBJ2-2; DNA: TGTGCCACCGGGGGACTAGCGGTTACCGGGGAGCTGTTTTTT; CDR3: CATGGLAVTGELFF
size: few; V: TRBV14; D: -; J: TRBJ1-1; DNA: TGTGCCAGCAGCCACCGTACAGGGTCAAACTCTGAAGCTTTCTTT; CDR3: CASSHRTGSNSEAFF
size: few; V: TRBV6-6; D: -; J: TRBJ1-1; DNA: TGTGCCAGCAGTTACTTGGCTCAGACGAACACTGAAGCTTTCTTT; CDR3: CASSYLAQTNTEAFF
size: few; V: TRBV24-1; D: -; J: TRBJ1-2; DNA: TGTGCCACCAGTGACCCAACATACCGCGATACAGCTAACTATGGCTACACCTTC; CDR3: CATSDPTYRDTANYGYTF
size: -; V: TRBV19; D: -; J: TRBJ1-4; DNA: TGTGCCAGTAGTATCTCGGGCGTTTCGAATGAAAAACTGTTTTTT; CDR3: CASSISGVSNEKLFF
size: many; V: TRBV9; D: -; J: TRBJ2-5; DNA: TGTGCCAGCAGCGTAGGGGGCCTAGCAGGTTTTTTAGAGACCCAGTACTTC; CDR3: CASSVGGLAGFLETQYF
size: many; V: TRBV7-9; D: TRBD1; J: TRBJ2-7; DNA: TGTGCCAGCAGCGATATTTCGGACCGGACAGGCCGCTCCTACGAGCAGTACTTC; CDR3: CASSDISDRTGRSYEQYF
size: -; V: TRBV7-9; D: -; J: TRBJ1-3; DNA: TGTGCCAGCAGCTCCCGTTCGAATGGAAACACCATATATTTT; CDR3: CASSSRSNGNTIYF
size: -; V: TRBV12-3/TRBV12-4; D: TRBD1; J: TRBJ1-5; DNA: TGTGCCAGCAGTTTTAGACAGGGAGATCAGCCCCAGCATTTT; CDR3: CASSFRQGDQPQHF
size: many; V: TRBV4-2; D: TRBD2; J: TRBJ2-7; DNA: TGTGCCAGCAGCCAAGATGGGACTAGCGGGGTTTACGAGCAGTACTTC; CDR3: CASSQDGTSGVYEQYF
size: -; V: TRBV7-6; D: -; J: TRBJ2-6; DNA: TGTGCCAGCAGCTTAGCCCGGGCGGATCCCTCTGGGGCCAACGTCCTGACTTTC; CDR3: CASSLARADPSGANVLTF
size: -; V: TRBV10-3; D: TRBD1; J: TRBJ2-7; DNA: TGTGCCACCTGGCAGGGCCAGGGGGCGGACGAGCAGTACTTC; CDR3: CATWQGQGADEQYF
size: -; V: TRBV19; D: TRBD1; J: TRBJ1-5; DNA: TGTGCCACTACGGGGTGGGACAGCCTCAATCAGCCCCAGCATTTT; CDR3: CATTGWDSLNQPQHF
size: -; V: TRBV27; D: TRBD2; J: TRBJ2-7; DNA: TGTGCCAGTCGAAGCGGGGGGCGCGAGCAGTACTTC; CDR3: CASRSGGREQYF
size: many; V: TRBV10-2; D: TRBD1; J: TRBJ2-5; DNA: TGCGCCAGCAGTGAGTCGGGGACAGGAGCCTTAGAGACCCAGTACTTC; CDR3: CASSESGTGALETQYF
size: -; V: TRBV4-1; D: TRBD2; J: TRBJ2-7; DNA: TGCGCCAGCAGCCGGCTAGCGGGAGTCCAGTACTTC; CDR3: CASSRLAGVQYF
size: -; V: TRBV11-2; D: TRBD2; J: TRBJ2-2; DNA: TGTGCCAGCAGCTTAATCGGGCAGCGGGAGAGTACCGGGGAGCTGTTTTTT; CDR3: CASSLIGQRESTGELFF
size: -; V: TRBV24-1; D: -; J: TRBJ2-1; DNA: TGTGCCACCAGTGATTTGGGTCGCTTCAAGCAGTTCTTC; CDR3: CATSDLGRFKQFF
size: few; V: TRBV5-1; D: -; J: TRBJ1-3; DNA: TGCGCCAGCAGCCCGGGGGACTCTGGAAACACCATATATTTT; CDR3: CASSPGDSGNTIYF